Listed below are T cell receptor beta chains from one sample, sequenced in a study of blood T cell repertoires in COVID-19. This table comes from immunoSEQ multiplex PCR, and its TCRdb copy is limited to in-frame clones, with some not included. The sample contains approximately 44,000 clones, 92% of which appear only once. Sequences were obtained from peripheral blood. These receptors all stem from a human donor in a cohort sampled during active COVID-19. Both conserved end residues are part of each CDR3. A D gene is named only where the DNA matches it firmly. Some rows mark clone size as missing; the rest say once, few, many or name a class of expanded clone.

D: TRBD2
J: TRBJ2-7
V: TRBV27
size: .
CDR3: CASSYRLAGVGAEQYF
DNA: TGTGCCAGCAGTTATCGTCTAGCGGGAGTGGGTGCCGAGCAGTACTTC

D: TRBD2
J: TRBJ2-2
V: TRBV7-2
size: once
CDR3: CASSLVSSGLNTGELFF
DNA: TGTGCCAGCAGCTTAGTTTCTAGCGGGCTGAACACCGGGGAGCTGTTTTTT

D: TRBD1
J: TRBJ1-4
V: TRBV28
size: .
CDR3: CASSLGGQGYEKLFF
DNA: TGTGCCAGCAGTTTGGGGGGACAGGGGTATGAAAAACTGTTTTTT

D: TRBD1
J: TRBJ2-7
V: TRBV24-1
size: .
CDR3: CATSVPGQGRQYF
DNA: TGTGCCACCAGTGTTCCGGGACAGGGCCGGCAGTACTTC

D: .
J: TRBJ2-7
V: TRBV6-6
size: .
CDR3: CASSYSTGYEQYF
DNA: TGTGCCAGCAGTTACTCGACTGGCTACGAGCAGTACTTC

D: TRBD1
J: TRBJ1-2
V: TRBV30
size: .
CDR3: CAWSATSIQGARGYTF
DNA: TGTGCCTGGAGTGCCACCTCAATACAGGGGGCTCGCGGCTACACCTTC

D: .
J: TRBJ1-5
V: TRBV5-5
size: .
CDR3: CASSLISQGGQPQHF
DNA: TGTGCCAGCAGCTTGATAAGTCAGGGCGGTCAGCCCCAGCATTTT

D: .
J: TRBJ2-4
V: TRBV3-1/TRBV3-2
size: once
CDR3: CASSQVVGKNIQYF
DNA: TGTGCCAGCAGCCAGGTAGTTGGCAAAAACATTCAGTACTTC

D: TRBD1
J: TRBJ1-4
V: TRBV24-1
size: .
CDR3: CATSDKTGKGEKLFF
DNA: TGTGCCACCAGTGACAAGACAGGGAAGGGAGAAAAACTGTTTTTT

D: .
J: TRBJ2-5
V: TRBV5-1
size: .
CDR3: CASSLGTPQETQYF
DNA: TGCGCCAGCAGCTTAGGGACTCCTCAAGAGACCCAGTACTTC

D: .
J: TRBJ1-1
V: TRBV30
size: .
CDR3: CAWGLGGTEAFF
DNA: TGTGCCTGGGGCCTGGGGGGCACTGAAGCTTTCTTT

D: TRBD1
J: TRBJ1-2
V: TRBV5-1
size: .
CDR3: CASSFDGTGFGYTF
DNA: TGCGCCAGCAGCTTCGACGGGACAGGGTTTGGCTACACCTTC

D: .
J: TRBJ1-6
V: TRBV7-2
size: .
CDR3: CASCPYANSPLHF
DNA: TGTGCCAGCTGTCCCTACGCTAATTCACCCCTCCACTTT

D: .
J: TRBJ1-4
V: TRBV6-4
size: .
CDR3: CASSEQANEKLFF
DNA: TGTGCCAGCAGTGAACAGGCTAATGAAAAACTGTTTTTT

D: TRBD1
J: TRBJ1-5
V: TRBV7-9
size: .
CDR3: CASSSGQGSQPQHF
DNA: TGTGCCAGCAGCTCGGGACAGGGCAGTCAGCCCCAGCATTTT

D: .
J: TRBJ2-5
V: TRBV7-6
size: .
CDR3: CASSPLMRALSETQYF
DNA: TGTGCCAGCAGCCCGCTCATGAGGGCCCTGTCAGAGACCCAGTACTTC

D: .
J: TRBJ1-2
V: TRBV4-1
size: .
CDR3: CASSQDPSRNYGYTF
DNA: TGCGCCAGCAGCCAAGACCCCAGCAGGAACTATGGCTACACCTTC

D: TRBD2
J: TRBJ2-4
V: TRBV7-2
size: .
CDR3: CASSLERRGGLGIQYF
DNA: TGTGCCAGCAGCTTAGAGAGGCGGGGGGGCCTAGGCATTCAGTACTTC

D: TRBD2
J: TRBJ2-7
V: TRBV3-1/TRBV3-2
size: once
CDR3: CASSYSGLAPSEQYF
DNA: TGTGCCAGCAGCTACTCTGGACTAGCACCCTCCGAGCAGTACTTC

D: .
J: TRBJ1-2
V: TRBV27
size: .
CDR3: CASSLSPGAYGYTF
DNA: TGTGCCAGCAGTTTGTCCCCAGGGGCCTATGGCTACACCTTC

D: .
J: TRBJ2-7
V: TRBV2
size: .
CDR3: CASWGGVEQYF
DNA: TGTGCCAGCTGGGGGGGCGTTGAGCAGTACTTC

D: .
J: TRBJ2-3
V: TRBV7-2
size: .
CDR3: CASSPGGSMADTQYF
DNA: TGTGCCAGCAGCCCAGGGGGGTCGATGGCAGATACGCAGTATTTT

D: TRBD1
J: TRBJ1-2
V: TRBV18
size: once
CDR3: CASSPAPKTGVVGYTF
DNA: TGTGCCAGCTCACCCGCCCCCAAAACAGGGGTCGTTGGCTACACCTTC

D: TRBD2
J: TRBJ2-7
V: TRBV2
size: once
CDR3: CASRKGTSGGEQYF
DNA: TGTGCCAGCAGGAAGGGGACTAGCGGAGGGGAGCAGTACTTC

D: .
J: TRBJ2-1
V: TRBV2
size: .
CDR3: CASSGRQEFNEQFF
DNA: TGTGCCAGCAGTGGGAGACAGGAATTCAATGAGCAGTTCTTC

D: TRBD2
J: TRBJ2-5
V: TRBV7-2
size: .
CDR3: CASSPRASGDSMRKTQYF
DNA: TGTGCCAGCAGCCCGAGGGCTAGCGGGGACTCGATGAGAAAGACCCAGTACTTC

D: TRBD1
J: TRBJ2-1
V: TRBV2
size: once
CDR3: CASSRDRRINEQFF
DNA: TGTGCCAGCAGCCGGGACAGAAGAATCAATGAGCAGTTCTTC

D: .
J: TRBJ2-3
V: TRBV9
size: .
CDR3: CASSPHVAPDTQYF
DNA: TGTGCCAGCAGCCCCCATGTGGCCCCAGATACGCAGTATTTT